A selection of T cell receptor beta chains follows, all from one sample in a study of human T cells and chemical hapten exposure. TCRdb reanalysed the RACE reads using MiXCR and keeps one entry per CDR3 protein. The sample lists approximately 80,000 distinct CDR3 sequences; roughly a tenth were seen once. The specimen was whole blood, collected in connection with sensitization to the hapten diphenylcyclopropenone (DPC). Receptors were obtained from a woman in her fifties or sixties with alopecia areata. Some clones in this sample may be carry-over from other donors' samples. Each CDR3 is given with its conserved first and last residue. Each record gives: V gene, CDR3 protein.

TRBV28	CASSYGQGLVAFF
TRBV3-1	CASSIRAASDTEAFF
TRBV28	CASSFWGLAGPSSYEQYF
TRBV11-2	CASSSRTGSSSYNEQFF
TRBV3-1	CASSDRALNF
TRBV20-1	CSAPGQGPNYGYTF
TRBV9	CASSVAETDTQYF
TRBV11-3	CASSHWTSGIEGTQYF
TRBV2	CASRGQGLSSGANVLTF
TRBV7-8	CASILDTSTEAFF
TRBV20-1	CSARVGGYNEQFF
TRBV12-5	CASGLVLNQPQHF
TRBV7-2	CASSPRGTVSYNEQFF
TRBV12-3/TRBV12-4	CASIRDRGEKLFF
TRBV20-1	CSAKGQGYGYTF
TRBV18	CASSPPGGIQGEQFF
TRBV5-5	CASSLGTGAGNTIYF
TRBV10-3	CAPQRKETQYF
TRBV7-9	CASSAQGSPDTQYF
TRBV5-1	CASSLEEGQGYTF
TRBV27	CASRDSVQETQYF
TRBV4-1	CASSQATNRGKAQFF
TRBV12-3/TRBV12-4	CASSLAYIERPSYEQYF
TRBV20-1	CSARAHGTGRFSGNTIYF
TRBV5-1	CASSLGQSQETQYF
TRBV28	CASSLAGQLSGGNTIYF
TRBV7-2	CASSLVQGGSQPQHF
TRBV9	CASSATGNSPLHF
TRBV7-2	CASSLAGGRYEQYF
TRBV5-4	CASSTSGAQDTQYF
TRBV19	CASSIEKGTVYGYTF
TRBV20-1	CSARGLAGTKSYYNEQFF
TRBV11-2	CASSPQSRGDSYEQYF
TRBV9	CASSVGDSSSQETQYF
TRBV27	CASSFRSSYEQYF
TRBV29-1	CSVAQGAIEQYF
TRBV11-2	CASTQGAETQYF
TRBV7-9	CASRLSDRGGEQYF
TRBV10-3	CAISEGQVKNTGELFF
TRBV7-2	CASSLGGASGSYEQYF
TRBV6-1	CASSELVSTYGSPLHF
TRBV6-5	CASSYREGQPQHF
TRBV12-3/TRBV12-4	CASSLVFPSQFF
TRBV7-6	CASSLRDQPQHF
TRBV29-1	CSVNSYNEQFF
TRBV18	CASSEQGADTQYF
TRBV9	CASSGVGTFYGYTF
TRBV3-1	CASSLDVSGNTIYF
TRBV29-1	CSVGGVGQPQHF
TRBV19	CASRSGTGSSYEQYF
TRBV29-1	CSWGPSQETQYF
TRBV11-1	CASSLPGQGPTPNTEAFF
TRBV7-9	CASSPPTRQIYGYTF